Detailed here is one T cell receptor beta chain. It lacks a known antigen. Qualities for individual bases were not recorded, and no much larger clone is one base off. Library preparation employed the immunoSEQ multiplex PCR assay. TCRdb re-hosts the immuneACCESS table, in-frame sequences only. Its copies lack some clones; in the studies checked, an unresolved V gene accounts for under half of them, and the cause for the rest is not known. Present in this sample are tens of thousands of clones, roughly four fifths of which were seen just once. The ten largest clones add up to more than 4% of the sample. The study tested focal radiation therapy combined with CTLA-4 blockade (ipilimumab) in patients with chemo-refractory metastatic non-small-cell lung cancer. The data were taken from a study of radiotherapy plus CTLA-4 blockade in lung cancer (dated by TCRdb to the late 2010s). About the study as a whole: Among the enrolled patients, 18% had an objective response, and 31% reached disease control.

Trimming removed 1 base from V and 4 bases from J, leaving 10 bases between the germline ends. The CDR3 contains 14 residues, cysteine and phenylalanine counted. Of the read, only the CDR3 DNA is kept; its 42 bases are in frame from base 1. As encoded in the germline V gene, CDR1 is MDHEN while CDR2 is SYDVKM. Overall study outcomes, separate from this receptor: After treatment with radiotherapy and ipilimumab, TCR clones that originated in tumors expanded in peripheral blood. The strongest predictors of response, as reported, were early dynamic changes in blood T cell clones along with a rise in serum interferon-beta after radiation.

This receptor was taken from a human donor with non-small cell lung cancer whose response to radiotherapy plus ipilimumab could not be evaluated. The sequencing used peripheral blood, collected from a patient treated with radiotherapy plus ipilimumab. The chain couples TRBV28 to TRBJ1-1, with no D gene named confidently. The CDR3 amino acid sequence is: CASSLSRGITEAFF. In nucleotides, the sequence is TGTGCCAGCAGTTTATCTCGAGGGATCACTGAAGCTTTCTTT.